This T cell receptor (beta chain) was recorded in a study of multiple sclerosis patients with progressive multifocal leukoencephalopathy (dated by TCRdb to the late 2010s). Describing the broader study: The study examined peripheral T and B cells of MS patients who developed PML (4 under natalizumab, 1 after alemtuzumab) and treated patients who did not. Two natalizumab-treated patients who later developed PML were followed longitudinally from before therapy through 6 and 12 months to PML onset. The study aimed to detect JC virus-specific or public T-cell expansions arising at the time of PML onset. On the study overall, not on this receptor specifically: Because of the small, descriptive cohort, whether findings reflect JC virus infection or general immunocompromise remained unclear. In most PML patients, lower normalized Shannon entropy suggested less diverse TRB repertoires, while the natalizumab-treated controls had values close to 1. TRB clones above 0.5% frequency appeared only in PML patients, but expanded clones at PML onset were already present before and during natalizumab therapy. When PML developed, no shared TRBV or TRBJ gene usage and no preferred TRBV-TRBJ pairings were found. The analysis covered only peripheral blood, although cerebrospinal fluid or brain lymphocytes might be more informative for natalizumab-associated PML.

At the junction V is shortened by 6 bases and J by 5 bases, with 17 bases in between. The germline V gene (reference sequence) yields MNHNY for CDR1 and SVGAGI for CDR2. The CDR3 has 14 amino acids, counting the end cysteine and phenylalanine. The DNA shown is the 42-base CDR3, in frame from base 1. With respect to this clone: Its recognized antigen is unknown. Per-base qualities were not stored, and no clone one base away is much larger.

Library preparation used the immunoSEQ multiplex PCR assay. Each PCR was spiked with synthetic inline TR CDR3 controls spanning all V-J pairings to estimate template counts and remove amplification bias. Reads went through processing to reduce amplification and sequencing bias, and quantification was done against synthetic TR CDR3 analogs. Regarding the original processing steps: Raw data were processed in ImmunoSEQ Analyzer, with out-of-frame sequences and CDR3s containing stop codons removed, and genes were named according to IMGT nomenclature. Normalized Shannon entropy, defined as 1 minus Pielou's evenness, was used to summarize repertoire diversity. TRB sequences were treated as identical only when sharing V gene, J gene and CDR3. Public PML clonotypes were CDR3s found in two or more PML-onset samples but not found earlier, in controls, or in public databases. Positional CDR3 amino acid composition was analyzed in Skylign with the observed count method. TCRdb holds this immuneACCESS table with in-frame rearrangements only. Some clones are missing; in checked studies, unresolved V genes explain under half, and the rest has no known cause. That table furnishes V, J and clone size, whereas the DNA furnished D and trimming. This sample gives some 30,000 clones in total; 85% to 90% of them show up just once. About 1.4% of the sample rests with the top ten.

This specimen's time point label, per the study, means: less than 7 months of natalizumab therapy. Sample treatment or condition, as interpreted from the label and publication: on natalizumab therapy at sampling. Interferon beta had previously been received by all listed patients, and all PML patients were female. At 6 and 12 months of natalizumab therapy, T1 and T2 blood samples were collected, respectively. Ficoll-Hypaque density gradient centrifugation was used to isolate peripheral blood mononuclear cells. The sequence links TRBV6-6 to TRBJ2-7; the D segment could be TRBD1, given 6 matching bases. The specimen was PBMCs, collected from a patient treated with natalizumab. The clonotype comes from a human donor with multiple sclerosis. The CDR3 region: CASSVTTGTNEQYF. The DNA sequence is TGTGCCAGCAGCGTTACTACAGGGACGAACGAGCAGTACTTC.